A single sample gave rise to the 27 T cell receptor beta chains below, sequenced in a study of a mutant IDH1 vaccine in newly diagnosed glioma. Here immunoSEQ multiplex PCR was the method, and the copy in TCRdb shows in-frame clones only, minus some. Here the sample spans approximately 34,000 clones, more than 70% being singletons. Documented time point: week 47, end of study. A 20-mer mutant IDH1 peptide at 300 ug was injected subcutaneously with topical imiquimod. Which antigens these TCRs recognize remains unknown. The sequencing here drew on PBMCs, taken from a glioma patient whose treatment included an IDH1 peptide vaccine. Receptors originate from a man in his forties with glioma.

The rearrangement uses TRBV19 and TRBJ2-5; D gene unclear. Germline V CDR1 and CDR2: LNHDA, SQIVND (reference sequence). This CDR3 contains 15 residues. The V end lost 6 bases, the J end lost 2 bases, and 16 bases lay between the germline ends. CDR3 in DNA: TGTGCCAGTAGCCCCGGGTTAGGCTTACAAGAGACCCAGTACTTC. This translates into CASSPGLGLQETQYF.

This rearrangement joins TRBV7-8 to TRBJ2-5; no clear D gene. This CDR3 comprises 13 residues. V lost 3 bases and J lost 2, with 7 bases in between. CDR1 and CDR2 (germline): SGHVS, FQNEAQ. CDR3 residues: CASSFSVQETQYF. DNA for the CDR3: TGTGCCAGCAGCTTCTCGGTTCAAGAGACCCAGTACTTC. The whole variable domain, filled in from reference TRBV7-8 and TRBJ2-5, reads GAGVSQSPRYKVAKRGQDVALRCDPISGHVSLFWYQQALGQGPEFLTYFQNEAQLDKSGLPSDRFFAERPEGSVSTLKIQRTQQEDSAVYLCASSFSVQETQYFGPGTRLLVL.

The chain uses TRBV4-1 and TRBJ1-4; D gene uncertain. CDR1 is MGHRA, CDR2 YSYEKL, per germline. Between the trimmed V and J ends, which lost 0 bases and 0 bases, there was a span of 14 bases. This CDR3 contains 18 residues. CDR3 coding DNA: TGCGCCAGCAGCCAAGATTCGGGGTACCGATCAACTAATGAAAAACTGTTTTTT. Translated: CASSQDSGYRSTNEKLFF.

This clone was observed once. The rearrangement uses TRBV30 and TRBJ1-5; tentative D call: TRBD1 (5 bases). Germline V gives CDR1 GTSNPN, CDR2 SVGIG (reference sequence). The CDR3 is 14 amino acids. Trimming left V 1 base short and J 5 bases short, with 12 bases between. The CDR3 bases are TGTGCCTGGAGTGGTAAAGGGGTTCATCAGCCCCAGCATTTT. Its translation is CAWSGKGVHQPQHF.

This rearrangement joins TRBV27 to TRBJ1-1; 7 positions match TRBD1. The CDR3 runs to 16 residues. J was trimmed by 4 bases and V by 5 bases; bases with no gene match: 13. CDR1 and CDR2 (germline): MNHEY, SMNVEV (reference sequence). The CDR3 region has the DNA TGTGCCAGCAGTCCCCCATTGACAGGGTGGGGCACTGAAGCTTTCTTT. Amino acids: CASSPPLTGWGTEAFF.

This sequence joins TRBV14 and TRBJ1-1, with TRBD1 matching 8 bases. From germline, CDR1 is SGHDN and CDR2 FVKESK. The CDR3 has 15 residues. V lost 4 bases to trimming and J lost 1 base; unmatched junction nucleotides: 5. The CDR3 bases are TGTGCCAGCAGCCCCCGGGACAGGCGGAACACTGAAGCTTTCTTT. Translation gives CASSPRDRRNTEAFF.

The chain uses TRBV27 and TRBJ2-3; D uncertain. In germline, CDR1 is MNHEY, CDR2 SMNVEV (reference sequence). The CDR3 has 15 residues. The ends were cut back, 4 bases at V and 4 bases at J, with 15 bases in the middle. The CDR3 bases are TGTGCCAGCAGTTCGTTCGCTCTTTTTCCAGATACGCAGTATTTT. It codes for CASSSFALFPDTQYF.

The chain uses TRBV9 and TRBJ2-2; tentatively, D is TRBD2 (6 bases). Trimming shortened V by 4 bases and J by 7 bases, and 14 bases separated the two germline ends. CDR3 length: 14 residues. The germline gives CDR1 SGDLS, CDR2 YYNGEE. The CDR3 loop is CASSPIMGGGELFF. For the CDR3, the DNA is TGTGCCAGCAGCCCGATCATGGGAGGCGGGGAGCTGTTTTTT.

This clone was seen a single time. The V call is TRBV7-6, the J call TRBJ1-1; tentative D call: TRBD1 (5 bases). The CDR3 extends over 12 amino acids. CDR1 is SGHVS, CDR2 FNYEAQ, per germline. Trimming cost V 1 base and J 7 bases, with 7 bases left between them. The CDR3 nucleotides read TGTGCCAGCAGCTTAGTCACAGGTGAAGCTTTCTTT. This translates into CASSLVTGEAFF.

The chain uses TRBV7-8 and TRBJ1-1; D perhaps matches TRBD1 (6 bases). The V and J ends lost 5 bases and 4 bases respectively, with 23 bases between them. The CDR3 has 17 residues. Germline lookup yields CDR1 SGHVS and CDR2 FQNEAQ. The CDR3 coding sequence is TGTGCCAGCAGCCTACCCAGGGGAGGTAAGGAAAGCACTGAAGCTTTCTTT. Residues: CASSLPRGGKESTEAFF.

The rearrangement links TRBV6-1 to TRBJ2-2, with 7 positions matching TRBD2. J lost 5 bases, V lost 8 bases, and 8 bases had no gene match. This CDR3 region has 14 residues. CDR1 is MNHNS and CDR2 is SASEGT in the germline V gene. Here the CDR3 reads CASHTSVETGELFF. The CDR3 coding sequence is TGTGCCAGCCATACTAGCGTTGAGACCGGGGAGCTGTTTTTT.

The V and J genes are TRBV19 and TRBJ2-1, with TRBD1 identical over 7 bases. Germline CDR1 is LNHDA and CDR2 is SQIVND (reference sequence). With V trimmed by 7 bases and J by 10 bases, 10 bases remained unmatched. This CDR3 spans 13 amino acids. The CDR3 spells CASKITGAWEQFF. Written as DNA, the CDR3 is TGTGCCAGTAAGATTACAGGGGCGTGGGAGCAGTTCTTC.

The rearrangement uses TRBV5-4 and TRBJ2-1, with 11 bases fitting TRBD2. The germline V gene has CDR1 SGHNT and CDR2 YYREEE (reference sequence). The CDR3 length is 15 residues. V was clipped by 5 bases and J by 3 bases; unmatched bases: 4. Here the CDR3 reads CASRGTSGGYNEQFF. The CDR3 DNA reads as TGTGCCAGCAGGGGTACTAGCGGGGGCTACAATGAGCAGTTCTTC. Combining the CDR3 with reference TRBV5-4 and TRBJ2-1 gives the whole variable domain ETGVTQSPTHLIKTRGQQVTLRCSSQSGHNTVSWYQQALGQGPQFIFQYYREEENGRGNFPPRFSGLQFPNYSSELNVNALELDDSALYLCASRGTSGGYNEQFFGPGTRLTVL.

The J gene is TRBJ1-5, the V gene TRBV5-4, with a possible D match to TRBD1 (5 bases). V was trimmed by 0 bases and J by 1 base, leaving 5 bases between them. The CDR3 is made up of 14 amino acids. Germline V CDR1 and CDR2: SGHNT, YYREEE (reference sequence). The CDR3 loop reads CASSLGGSNQPQHF. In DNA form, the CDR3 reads TGTGCCAGCAGCTTGGGGGGGAGCAATCAGCCCCAGCATTTT.

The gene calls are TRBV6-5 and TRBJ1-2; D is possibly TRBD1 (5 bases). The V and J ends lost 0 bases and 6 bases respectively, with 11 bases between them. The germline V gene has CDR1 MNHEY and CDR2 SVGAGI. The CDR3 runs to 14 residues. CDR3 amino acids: CASSYSGGTHGYTF. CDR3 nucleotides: TGTGCCAGCAGTTACTCAGGCGGGACCCATGGCTACACCTTC.

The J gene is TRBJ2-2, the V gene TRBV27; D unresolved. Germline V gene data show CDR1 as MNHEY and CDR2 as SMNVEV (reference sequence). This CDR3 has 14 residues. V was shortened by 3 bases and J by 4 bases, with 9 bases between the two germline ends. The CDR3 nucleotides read TGTGCCAGCAGTTTGATAGGCCGCACCGGGGAGCTGTTTTTT. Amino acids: CASSLIGRTGELFF.

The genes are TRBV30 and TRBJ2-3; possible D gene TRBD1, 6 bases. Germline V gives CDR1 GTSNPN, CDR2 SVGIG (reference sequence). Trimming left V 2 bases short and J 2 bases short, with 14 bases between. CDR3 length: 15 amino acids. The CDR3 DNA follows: TGTGCCTGGAGTAGCCAGGGGCGATCCACAGATACGCAGTATTTT. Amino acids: CAWSSQGRSTDTQYF.

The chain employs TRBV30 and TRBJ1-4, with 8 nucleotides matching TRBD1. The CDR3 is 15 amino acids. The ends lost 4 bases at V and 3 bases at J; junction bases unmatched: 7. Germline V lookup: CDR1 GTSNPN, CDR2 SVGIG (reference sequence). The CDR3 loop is CAWTGGGQANEKLFF. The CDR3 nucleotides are TGTGCCTGGACGGGGGGGGGACAGGCTAATGAAAAACTGTTTTTT.

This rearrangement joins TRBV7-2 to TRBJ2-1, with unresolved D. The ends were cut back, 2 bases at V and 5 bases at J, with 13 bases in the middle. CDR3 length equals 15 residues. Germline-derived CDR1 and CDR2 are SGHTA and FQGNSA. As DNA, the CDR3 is TGTGCCAGCAGCTTAAGGCAGAATTTCAACAATGAGCAGTTCTTC. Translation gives CASSLRQNFNNEQFF.

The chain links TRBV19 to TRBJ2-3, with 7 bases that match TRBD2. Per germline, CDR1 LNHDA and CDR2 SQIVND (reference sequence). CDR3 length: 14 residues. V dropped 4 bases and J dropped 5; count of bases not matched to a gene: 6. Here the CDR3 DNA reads TGTGCCAGTAGTAGTGGACTAGAGGGAGATACGCAGTATTTT. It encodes CASSSGLEGDTQYF.

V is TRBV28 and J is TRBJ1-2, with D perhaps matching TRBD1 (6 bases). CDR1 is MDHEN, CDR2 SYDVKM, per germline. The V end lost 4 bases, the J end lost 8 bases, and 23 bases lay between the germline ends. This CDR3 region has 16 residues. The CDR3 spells CASSSASTGQVGGYTF. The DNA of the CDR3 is TGTGCCAGCAGTTCAGCAAGCACAGGGCAAGTGGGGGGCTACACCTTC.

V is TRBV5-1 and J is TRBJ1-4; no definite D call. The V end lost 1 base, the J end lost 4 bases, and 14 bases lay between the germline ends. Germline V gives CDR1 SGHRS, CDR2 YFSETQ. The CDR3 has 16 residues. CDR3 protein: CASSLLGSLNNEKLFF. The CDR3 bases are TGCGCCAGCAGCTTGTTAGGATCACTCAATAATGAAAAACTGTTTTTT.

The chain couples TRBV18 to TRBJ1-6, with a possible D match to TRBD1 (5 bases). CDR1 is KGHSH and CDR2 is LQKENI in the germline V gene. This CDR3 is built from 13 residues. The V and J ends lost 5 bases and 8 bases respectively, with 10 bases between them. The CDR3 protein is CASSGDVDSPLHF. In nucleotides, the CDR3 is TGTGCCAGCTCAGGGGACGTAGATTCACCCCTCCACTTT.

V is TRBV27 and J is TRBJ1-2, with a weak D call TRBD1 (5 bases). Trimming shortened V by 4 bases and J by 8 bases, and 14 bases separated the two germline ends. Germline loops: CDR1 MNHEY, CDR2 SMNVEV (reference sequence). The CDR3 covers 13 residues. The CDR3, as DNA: TGTGCCAGCAGTTGGCAGGGTTTTGTAGGCTACACCTTC. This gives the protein CASSWQGFVGYTF.

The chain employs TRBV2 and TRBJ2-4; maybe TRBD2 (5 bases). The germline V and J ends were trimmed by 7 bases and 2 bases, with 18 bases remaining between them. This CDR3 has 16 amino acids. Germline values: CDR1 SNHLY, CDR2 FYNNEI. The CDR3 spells CASTLVEGRTKNIQYF. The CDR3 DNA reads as TGTGCCAGCACTCTCGTGGAAGGGAGAACCAAAAACATTCAGTACTTC.

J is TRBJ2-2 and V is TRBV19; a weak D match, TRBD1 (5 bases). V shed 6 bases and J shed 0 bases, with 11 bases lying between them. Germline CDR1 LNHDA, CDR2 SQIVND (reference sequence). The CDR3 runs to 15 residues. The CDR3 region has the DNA TGTGCCAGTAGCCAGGGCGTAGCGAACACCGGGGAGCTGTTTTTT. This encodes CASSQGVANTGELFF.

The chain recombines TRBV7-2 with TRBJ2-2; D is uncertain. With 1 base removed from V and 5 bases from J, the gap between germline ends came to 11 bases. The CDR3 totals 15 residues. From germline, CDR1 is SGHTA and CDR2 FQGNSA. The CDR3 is CASSLDPGFTGELFF. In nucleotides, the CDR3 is TGTGCCAGCAGCTTAGATCCAGGCTTTACCGGGGAGCTGTTTTTT. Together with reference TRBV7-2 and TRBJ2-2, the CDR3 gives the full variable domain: GAGVSQSPSNKVTEKGKDVELRCDPISGHTALYWYRQSLGQGLEFLIYFQGNSAPDKSGLPSDRFSAERTGGSVSTLTIQRTQQEDSAVYLCASSLDPGFTGELFFGEGSRLTVL.